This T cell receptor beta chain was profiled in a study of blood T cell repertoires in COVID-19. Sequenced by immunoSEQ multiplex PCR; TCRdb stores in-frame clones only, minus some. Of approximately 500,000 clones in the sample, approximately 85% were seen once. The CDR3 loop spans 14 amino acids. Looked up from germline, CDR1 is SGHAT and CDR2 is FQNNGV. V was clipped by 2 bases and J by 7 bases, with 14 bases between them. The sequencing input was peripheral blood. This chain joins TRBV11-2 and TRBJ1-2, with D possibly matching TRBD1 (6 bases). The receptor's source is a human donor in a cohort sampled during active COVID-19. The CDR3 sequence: CASSLWQGRGGYTF. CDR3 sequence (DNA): TGTGCCAGCAGCTTATGGCAGGGGAGAGGTGGCTACACCTTC.